This T cell receptor beta chain was identified during a study of OX40 agonist ivuxolimab in advanced cancers. Regarding the study in general: Ivuxolimab was a fully human IgG2 agonistic monoclonal antibody targeting the costimulatory receptor OX40 (CD134). Intravenous ivuxolimab was administered to patients every 2 weeks at six dose levels: 0.01, 0.1, 0.3, 1.5, 3 and 10 mg/kg. Of the approximately 50 dose-escalation patients, hepatocellular carcinoma was present in around 20, melanoma in around 15, renal cell carcinoma in 9 and head and neck cancer in 9. The dose-escalation cohort was 82.7% male with a mean age of approximately 60 years, ranging from roughly 23 to 85. Patients were allowed to have had prior anti-PD-1, anti-PD-L1 or anti-CTLA-4 therapy, and approximately 40% of the dose-escalation patients had been treated with checkpoint inhibitors. Three dose-escalation patients achieved partial responses, one with hepatocellular carcinoma and two with cutaneous melanoma. Peripheral TCRbeta sequencing was intended to test whether TCR sequence diversity was altered and clonal T-cell expansion was caused by ivuxolimab. The paper describes the monotherapy dose-escalation part (N ≈ 49 patients) of the phase I trial of ivuxolimab.

Genomic DNA was isolated from the sorted cells so that the TCRbeta CDR3 region could be sequenced. The immunoSEQ Assay was used for sequencing of TCRbeta CDR3 regions. TCRdb holds this immuneACCESS table with in-frame rearrangements only. Some clones are missing; in checked studies, unresolved V genes explain under half, and the rest has no known cause. This sample holds under 75,000 clones; about 89% were observed only once. The top ten clones comprise more than 2% of the sample. The CDR3 starts with the cysteine, ends with the phenylalanine, and has 11 residues. This entry keeps only the CDR3 DNA: 33 bases, framed from base 1. Trimming takes 1 base from V and 9 bases from J, and the germline ends sit 7 bases apart. The germline V gene encodes CDR1 SGHAT and CDR2 FQNNGV. The trial excluded patients who had a history of autoimmune disease or who were on systemic immunosuppression. In every dose cohort, peripheral blood was drawn for TCR sequencing at baseline, cycle 4 day 1, and cycle 7 day 1. The samples were drawn from a first-in-human, open-label, multicenter phase I dose-escalation trial of ivuxolimab. Adults with locally advanced or metastatic melanoma, renal cell, hepatocellular, or head and neck squamous cell carcinoma were enrolled in the trial. Before TCR sequencing, CD4+ and CD8+ T cells were separately sorted from peripheral blood.

The full study reports these points: At doses from 0.1 to 3.0 mg/kg, clonal expansion was seen in both CD4+ and CD8+ blood T cells between baseline and week 6. Low levels of normalized T-cell clonal expansion were also seen in some patients who did not respond. In the 0.1-3.0 mg/kg groups, partial responders were among the patients with the lowest normalized peripheral clonal expansion, particularly in CD8+ T cells. Which antigens the clonally expanded peripheral T cells were specific for was not determined. On average, CD8+ T cells showed more expanded clones than CD4+ T cells after ivuxolimab.

Concerning this clone: The clone's antigen remains unknown. It has no much larger one-base neighbor in the sample; base qualities were not kept.

The specimen comprised CD4+ or CD8+ T cells sorted from blood, sampled in a trial of the OX40 agonist ivuxolimab. The receptor was isolated from an adult with an advanced solid tumor such as melanoma, head and neck, liver or kidney cancer. Recombination connected TRBV11-2 to TRBJ2-7; no D gene can be assigned with confidence. DNA sequence: TGTGCCAGCAGCTTAGTTCTGGGGCAGTACTTC. Protein translation: CASSLVLGQYF.